This T cell receptor (beta chain) was found in a study of blood T cell repertoires in COVID-19. For the study at large: Material from acute and convalescent COVID-19 was sourced from the United States, Italy and Spain. T cells, B-cell-depleted T cells, or PBMCs supplied cDNA or gDNA.

In Seattle, patients joined the study during active infection and were tracked longitudinally. Authors' analysis steps: Amplification of reference gene primers provided the estimated nucleated cell counts. The protocol was immunoSEQ multiplex PCR, while the TCRdb copy is restricted to in-frame clones and leaves out a portion. Clonal size and the V and J genes are those of that table, whereas D and trimming came from the DNA. The data contain under 50,000 clones, 70% to 90% of them seen just once; the ten biggest clones take up roughly 5.1%. The CDR3 runs 14 residues. Germline loops: CDR1 KGHSH, CDR2 LQKENI. V was trimmed by 1 base and J by 5 bases, leaving 11 bases between them.

The sequenced sample consisted of peripheral blood. The rearrangement uses TRBV18 and TRBJ1-1; tentatively, D is TRBD1 (6 bases). This clonotype was sampled from a man aged 55 to 69 with COVID-19, enrolled during active disease. As DNA, the CDR3 is TGTGCCAGCTCACCACGAGGGGGAGGGACTGAAGCTTTCTTT. As protein: CASSPRGGGTEAFF.